This entry describes one T cell receptor (beta chain). The data were produced by immunoSEQ multiplex PCR, yet TCRdb's version contains in-frame clones alone and is incomplete. Of some 150,000 clones listed, about 79% are singletons. Looked up from germline, CDR1 is MDHEN and CDR2 is SYDVKM. The ends were cut back, 6 bases at V and 4 bases at J, with 12 bases in the middle. The CDR3 has 14 residues. This specimen comes from a study of blood T cell repertoires in COVID-19. In the study overall: Collection of acute and convalescent COVID-19 samples took place in the United States, Italy and Spain.

Sequencing was carried out using peripheral blood. This TCR was recovered from a woman in her forties or fifties with acute or convalescent COVID-19. The chain is built from TRBV28 and TRBJ2-2; tentative D call: TRBD2 (6 bases). CDR3 loop: CASSLRRVTGELFF. The DNA for the CDR3 is TGTGCCAGCAGCCTCCGGAGGGTCACCGGGGAGCTGTTTTTT.